The text below deals with one T cell receptor beta chain. J was trimmed by 9 bases and V by 7 bases; bases with no gene match: 10. CDR3 length: 15 amino acids. The germline gives CDR1 MNHEY, CDR2 SMNVEV (reference sequence). The protocol was immunoSEQ multiplex PCR, while the TCRdb copy is restricted to in-frame clones and leaves out a portion. The top ten hold more than 10% of the sample, which has tens of thousands of clones, around 80% seen once. The data derive from a study of blood T cell repertoires in COVID-19. V gene TRBV27 combines with J gene TRBJ1-6, with 9 nucleotides matching TRBD1. This clonotype originated in a man older than 75 with acute or convalescent COVID-19. The sample consisted of peripheral blood. CDR3 nucleotide sequence: TGTGCCAGCACCATGTTAGGACAGGGGAGTTCACCCCTCCACTTT. Translation gives CASTMLGQGSSPLHF.